What follows are 8 T cell receptor beta chains derived from one specimen sequenced in a study of shared clonotypes between healthy human individuals. Sequenced by immunoSEQ multiplex PCR; TCRdb stores in-frame clones only, minus some. The data show over a million clones, around 82% seen once. Sequencing used memory CD4+ T cells from PBMCs. Subset given: CD45RA-negative fraction. The receptors derive from a man in his late teens or twenties in good health. Some clones in this sample may be carry-over from other donors' samples.

This chain uses TRBV7-3 with TRBJ2-7; D unresolved. Germline lookup yields CDR1 SGHTA and CDR2 FQGTGA. The CDR3 covers 13 residues. The V end lost 2 bases, the J end lost 1 base, and 6 bases lay between the germline ends. The CDR3 DNA sequence: TGTGCCAGCAGCTTAGCGGATTCCTACGAGCAGTACTTC. Protein: CASSLADSYEQYF.

This sequence joins TRBV7-2 and TRBJ1-2, with D tentatively TRBD1 (5 bases). Germline lookup yields CDR1 SGHTA and CDR2 FQGNSA. Trimming removed 1 base at V and 8 bases at J, with 14 bases between. This CDR3 is built from 14 residues. CDR3 sequence (DNA): TGTGCCAGCAGCTTAGGTACGGGATGGGACGGCTACACCTTC. This translates into CASSLGTGWDGYTF.

This chain's CDR3 is CASSTHGSVTEAFF. The CDR3 DNA reads as TGTGCCAGCAGTACACACGGATCTGTCACTGAAGCTTTCTTT. The chain recombines TRBV28 with TRBJ1-1, with D unclear. Trimming removed 5 bases at V and 4 bases at J, with 14 bases between. The CDR3 runs to 14 residues. Germline V gene sequence: CDR1 MDHEN, CDR2 SYDVKM.

In regard to this clone: The same CDR3 is also encoded by other DNA sequences in this sample. This chain uses TRBV2 with TRBJ1-1; 9 nucleotides align to TRBD1. Germline-derived CDR1 and CDR2 are SNHLY and FYNNEI. There are 13 residues in the CDR3. V was clipped by 6 bases and J by 6 bases; unmatched bases: 5. CDR3 loop: CASRADRGSEAFF. The CDR3 nucleotides read TGTGCCAGCAGGGCGGACAGGGGCTCTGAAGCTTTCTTT.

This clone was found a few times. It is likely a read error, because the conserved phenylalanine at the end of the CDR3 is missing. Because the CDR3's place on the DNA is in doubt, the DNA is left out and the CDR3 is given as listed by TCRdb. J is TRBJ2-7 and V is TRBV2; the table's D call, TRBD1, has no DNA check behind it. 16 amino acids form the CDR3, both terminal residues included. CDR1 SNHLY and CDR2 FYNNEI come from the germline V gene. The CDR3 here is CASSEKGFGLGNRGLL.

Concerning this clone: A much larger clone lies one base from this, so it may be a read error. Other DNA sequences from this sample encode an identical CDR3 as well. The rearrangement uses TRBV6-6 and TRBJ2-2; D uncertain. The germline V gene has CDR1 MNHNY and CDR2 SVGAGI (reference sequence). The V gene lost 2 bases and the J gene lost 0 bases, with 4 bases spanning the gap. The CDR3 contains 14 residues. CDR3 sequence reads: CASSYGPNTGELFF. The CDR3 region has the DNA TGTGCCAGCAGTTACGGCCCGAACACCGGGGAGCTGTTTTTT.

J is TRBJ1-2 and V is TRBV2; TRBD1 matches 9 bases. Trimming removed 7 bases from V and 2 bases from J; junction bases left unmatched: 5. CDR1 and CDR2 (germline): SNHLY, FYNNEI. This CDR3 spans 14 amino acids. The CDR3 loop reads CASTYRGQNYGYTF. CDR3 sequence (DNA): TGTGCCAGCACCTACAGGGGGCAGAACTATGGCTACACCTTC. The whole variable domain, filled in from reference TRBV2 and TRBJ1-2, reads EPEVTQTPSHQVTQMGQEVILRCVPISNHLYFYWYRQILGQKVEFLVSFYNNEISEKSEIFDDQFSVERPDGSNFTLKIRSTKLEDSAMYFCASTYRGQNYGYTFGSGTRLTVV.

The chain carries TRBV4-2 and TRBJ2-1, with 10 bases fitting TRBD2. Germline CDR1 is LGHNA and CDR2 is YNFKEQ. With 3 bases clipped from V and 3 bases from J, the junction kept 2 bases outside the gene matches. The CDR3 extends over 15 amino acids. The CDR3 DNA sequence: TGTGCCAGCAGCCAGACTAGCGGGCACTACAATGAGCAGTTCTTC. Protein sequence: CASSQTSGHYNEQFF.